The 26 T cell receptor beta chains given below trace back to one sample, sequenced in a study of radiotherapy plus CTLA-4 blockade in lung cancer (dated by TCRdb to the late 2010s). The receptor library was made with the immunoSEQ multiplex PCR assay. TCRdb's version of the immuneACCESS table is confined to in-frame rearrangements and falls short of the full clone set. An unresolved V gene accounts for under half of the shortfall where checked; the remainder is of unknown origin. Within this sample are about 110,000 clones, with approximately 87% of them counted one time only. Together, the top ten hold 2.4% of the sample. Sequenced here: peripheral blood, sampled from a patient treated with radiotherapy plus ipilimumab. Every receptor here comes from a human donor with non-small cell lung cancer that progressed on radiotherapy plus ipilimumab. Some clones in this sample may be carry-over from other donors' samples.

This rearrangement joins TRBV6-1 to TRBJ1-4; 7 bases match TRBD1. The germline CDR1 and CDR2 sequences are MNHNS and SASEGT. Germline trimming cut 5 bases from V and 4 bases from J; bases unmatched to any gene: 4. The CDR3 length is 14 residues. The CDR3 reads CASSKGTVNEKLFF. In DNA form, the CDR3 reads TGTGCCAGCAGTAAAGGGACAGTTAATGAAAAACTGTTTTTT.

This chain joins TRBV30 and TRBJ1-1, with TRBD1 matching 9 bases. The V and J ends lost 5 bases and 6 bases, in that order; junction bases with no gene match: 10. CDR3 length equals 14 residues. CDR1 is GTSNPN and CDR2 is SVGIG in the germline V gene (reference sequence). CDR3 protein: CAWDGTGIRAEAFF. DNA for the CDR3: TGTGCCTGGGATGGGACAGGGATAAGGGCTGAAGCTTTCTTT.

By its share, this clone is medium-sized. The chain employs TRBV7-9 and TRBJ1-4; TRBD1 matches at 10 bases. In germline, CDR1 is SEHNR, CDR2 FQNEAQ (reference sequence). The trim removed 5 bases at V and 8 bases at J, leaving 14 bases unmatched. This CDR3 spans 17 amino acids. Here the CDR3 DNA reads TGTGCCAGCAGCCCTCAACTCGACAGGGGGCGAGGGGAAAAACTGTTTTTT. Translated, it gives CASSPQLDRGRGEKLFF.

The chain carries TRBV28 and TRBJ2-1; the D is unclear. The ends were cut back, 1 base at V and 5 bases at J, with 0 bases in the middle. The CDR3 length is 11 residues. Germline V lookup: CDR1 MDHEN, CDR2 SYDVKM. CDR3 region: CASSLYNEQFF. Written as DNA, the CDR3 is TGTGCCAGCAGTTTATACAATGAGCAGTTCTTC.

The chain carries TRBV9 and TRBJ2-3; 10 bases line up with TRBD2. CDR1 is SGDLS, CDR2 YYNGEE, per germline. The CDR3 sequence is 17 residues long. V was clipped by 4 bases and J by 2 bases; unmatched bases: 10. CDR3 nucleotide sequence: TGTGCCAGCAGCCCTCCTAAGCGGGGGGGACCCACAGATACGCAGTATTTT. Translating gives CASSPPKRGGPTDTQYF.

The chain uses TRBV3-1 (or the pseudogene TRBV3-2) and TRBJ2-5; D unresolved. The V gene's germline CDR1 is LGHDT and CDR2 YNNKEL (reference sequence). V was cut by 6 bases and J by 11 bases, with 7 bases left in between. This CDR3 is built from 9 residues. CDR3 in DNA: TGTGCCAGCAGAGTAGCTCAGTACTTC. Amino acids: CASRVAQYF.

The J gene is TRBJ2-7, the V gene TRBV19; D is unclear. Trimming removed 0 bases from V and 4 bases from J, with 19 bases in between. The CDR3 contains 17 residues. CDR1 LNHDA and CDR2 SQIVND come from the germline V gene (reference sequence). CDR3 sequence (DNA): TGTGCCAGTAGTATAGATCGGGTCCCCGGGCCCAATTACGAGCAGTACTTC. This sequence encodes CASSIDRVPGPNYEQYF.

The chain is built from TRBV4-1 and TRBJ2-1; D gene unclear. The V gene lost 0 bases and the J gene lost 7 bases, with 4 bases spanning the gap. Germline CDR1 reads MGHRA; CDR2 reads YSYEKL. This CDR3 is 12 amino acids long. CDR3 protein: CASSQDTNEQFF. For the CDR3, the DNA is TGCGCCAGCAGCCAAGATACGAATGAGCAGTTCTTC.

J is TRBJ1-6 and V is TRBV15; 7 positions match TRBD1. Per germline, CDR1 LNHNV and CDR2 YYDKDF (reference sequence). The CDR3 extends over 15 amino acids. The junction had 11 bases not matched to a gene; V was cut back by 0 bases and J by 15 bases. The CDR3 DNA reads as TGTGCCACCAGCAGAGATGAGGCCCCCGGGACAGTCCTCCACTTT. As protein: CATSRDEAPGTVLHF.

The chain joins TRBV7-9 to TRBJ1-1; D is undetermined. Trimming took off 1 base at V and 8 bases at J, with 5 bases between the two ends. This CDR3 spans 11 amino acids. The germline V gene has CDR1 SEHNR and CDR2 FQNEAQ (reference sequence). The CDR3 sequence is CASSLGGEAFF. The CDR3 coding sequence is TGTGCCAGCAGCTTAGGCGGAGAAGCTTTCTTT.

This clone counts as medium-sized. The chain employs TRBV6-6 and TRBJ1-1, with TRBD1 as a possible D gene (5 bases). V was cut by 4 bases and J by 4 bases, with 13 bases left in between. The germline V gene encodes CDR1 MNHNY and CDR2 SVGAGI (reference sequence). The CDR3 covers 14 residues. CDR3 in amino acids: CASSWEGEATEAFF. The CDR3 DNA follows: TGTGCCAGCAGTTGGGAAGGGGAGGCCACTGAAGCTTTCTTT.

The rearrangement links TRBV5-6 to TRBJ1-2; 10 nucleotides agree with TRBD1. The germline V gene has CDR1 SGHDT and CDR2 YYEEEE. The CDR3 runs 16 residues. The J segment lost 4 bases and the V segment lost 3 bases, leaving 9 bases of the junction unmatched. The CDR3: CASSSFDRGLGYGYTF. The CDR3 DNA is TGTGCCAGCAGCTCTTTCGACAGGGGGCTAGGCTATGGCTACACCTTC.

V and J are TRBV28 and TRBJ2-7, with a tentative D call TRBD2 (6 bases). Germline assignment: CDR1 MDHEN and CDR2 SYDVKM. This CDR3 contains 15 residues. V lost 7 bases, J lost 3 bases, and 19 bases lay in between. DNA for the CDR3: TGTGCCAGCATTGACGGGACTCGAGGGGTCTACGAGCAGTACTTC. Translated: CASIDGTRGVYEQYF.

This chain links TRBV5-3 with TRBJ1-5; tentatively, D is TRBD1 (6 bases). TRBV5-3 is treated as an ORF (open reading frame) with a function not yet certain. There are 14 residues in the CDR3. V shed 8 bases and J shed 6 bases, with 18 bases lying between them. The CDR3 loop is CASTAVGGRQPQHF. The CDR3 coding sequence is TGTGCCAGCACCGCGGTGGGGGGGCGTCAGCCCCAGCATTTT.

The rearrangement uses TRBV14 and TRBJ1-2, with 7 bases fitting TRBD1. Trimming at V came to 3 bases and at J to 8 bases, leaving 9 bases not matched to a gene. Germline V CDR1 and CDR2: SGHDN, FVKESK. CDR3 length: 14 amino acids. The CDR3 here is CASSQAVGTEGYTF. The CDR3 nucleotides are TGTGCCAGCAGCCAGGCAGTAGGGACAGAAGGCTACACCTTC.

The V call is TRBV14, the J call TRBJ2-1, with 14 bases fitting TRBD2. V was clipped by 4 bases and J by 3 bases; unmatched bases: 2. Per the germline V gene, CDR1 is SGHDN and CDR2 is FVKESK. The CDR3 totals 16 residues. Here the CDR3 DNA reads TGTGCCAGCAGCCGAGGACTAGCGGGGGGCTACAATGAGCAGTTCTTC. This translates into CASSRGLAGGYNEQFF.

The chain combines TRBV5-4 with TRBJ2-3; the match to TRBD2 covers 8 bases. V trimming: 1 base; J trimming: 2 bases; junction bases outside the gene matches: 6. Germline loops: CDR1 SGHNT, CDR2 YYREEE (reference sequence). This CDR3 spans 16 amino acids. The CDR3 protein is CASSLLGGGSTDTQYF. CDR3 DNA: TGTGCCAGCAGCTTGTTAGGCGGGGGGTCCACAGATACGCAGTATTTT.

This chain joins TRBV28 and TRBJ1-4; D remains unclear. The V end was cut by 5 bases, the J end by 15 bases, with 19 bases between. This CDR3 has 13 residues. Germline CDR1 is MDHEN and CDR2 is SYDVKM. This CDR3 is CASSRNGVGLVFF. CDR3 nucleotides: TGTGCCAGCAGTAGAAATGGGGTCGGGTTGGTGTTTTTT.

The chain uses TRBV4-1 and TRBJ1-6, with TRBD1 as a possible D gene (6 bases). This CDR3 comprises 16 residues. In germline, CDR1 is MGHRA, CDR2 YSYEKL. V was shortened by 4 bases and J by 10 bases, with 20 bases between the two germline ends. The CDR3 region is CASSPNPAGGESPLHF. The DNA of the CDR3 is TGCGCCAGCAGCCCCAACCCCGCGGGGGGCGAATCACCCCTCCACTTT.

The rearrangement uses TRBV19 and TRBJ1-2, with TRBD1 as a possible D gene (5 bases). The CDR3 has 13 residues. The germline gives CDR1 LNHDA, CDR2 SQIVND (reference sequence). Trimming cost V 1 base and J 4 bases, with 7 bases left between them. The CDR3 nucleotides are TGTGCCAGTAGTATAGGACAGAGCTATGGCTACACCTTC. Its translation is CASSIGQSYGYTF.

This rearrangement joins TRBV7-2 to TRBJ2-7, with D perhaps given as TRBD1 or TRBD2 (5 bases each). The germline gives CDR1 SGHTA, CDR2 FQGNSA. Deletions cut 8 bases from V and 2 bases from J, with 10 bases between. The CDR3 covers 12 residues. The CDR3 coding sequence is TGTGCCAGCCTCAGGGAGCCCTACGAGCAGTACTTC. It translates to CASLREPYEQYF.

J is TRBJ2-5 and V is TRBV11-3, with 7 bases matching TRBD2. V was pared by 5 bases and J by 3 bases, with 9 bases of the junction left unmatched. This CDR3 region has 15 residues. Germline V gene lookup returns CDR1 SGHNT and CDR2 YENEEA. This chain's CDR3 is CASSAGGGPKETQYF. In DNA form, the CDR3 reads TGTGCCAGCAGCGCAGGCGGGGGACCCAAAGAGACCCAGTACTTC.

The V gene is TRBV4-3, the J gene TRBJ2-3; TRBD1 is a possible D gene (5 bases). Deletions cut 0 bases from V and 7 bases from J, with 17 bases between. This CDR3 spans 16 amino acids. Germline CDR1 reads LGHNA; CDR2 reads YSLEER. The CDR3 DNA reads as TGCGCCAGCAGCCAAGAGCGGTGGGGCCTTAGCTATACGCAGTATTTT. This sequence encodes CASSQERWGLSYTQYF.

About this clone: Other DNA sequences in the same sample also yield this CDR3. The CDR3 DNA is TGTGCCAGCAGCTTAGACGGTAACCAAGAGACCCAGTACTTC. Translating gives CASSLDGNQETQYF. The V gene is TRBV7-2, the J gene TRBJ2-5; D is unresolved. Trimming shortened V by 1 base and J by 0 bases, and 6 bases separated the two germline ends. This CDR3 comprises 14 residues. CDR1 is SGHTA, CDR2 FQGNSA, per germline.

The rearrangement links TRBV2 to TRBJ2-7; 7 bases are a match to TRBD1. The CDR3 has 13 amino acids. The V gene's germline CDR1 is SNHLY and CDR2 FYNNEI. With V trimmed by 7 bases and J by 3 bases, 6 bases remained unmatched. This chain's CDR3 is CASTPDRLYEQYF. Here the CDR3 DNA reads TGTGCCAGCACCCCGGACAGGCTCTACGAGCAGTACTTC.

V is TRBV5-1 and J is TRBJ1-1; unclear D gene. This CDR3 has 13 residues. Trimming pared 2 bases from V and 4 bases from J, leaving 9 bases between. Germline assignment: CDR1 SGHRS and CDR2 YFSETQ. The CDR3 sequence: CASSFGLGTEAFF. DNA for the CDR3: TGCGCCAGCAGCTTCGGTCTGGGCACTGAAGCTTTCTTT. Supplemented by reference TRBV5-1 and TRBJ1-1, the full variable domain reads KAGVTQTPRYLIKTRGQQVTLSCSPISGHRSVSWYQQTPGQGLQFLFEYFSETQRNKGNFPGRFSGRQFSNSRSEMNVSTLELGDSALYLCASSFGLGTEAFFGQGTRLTVV.